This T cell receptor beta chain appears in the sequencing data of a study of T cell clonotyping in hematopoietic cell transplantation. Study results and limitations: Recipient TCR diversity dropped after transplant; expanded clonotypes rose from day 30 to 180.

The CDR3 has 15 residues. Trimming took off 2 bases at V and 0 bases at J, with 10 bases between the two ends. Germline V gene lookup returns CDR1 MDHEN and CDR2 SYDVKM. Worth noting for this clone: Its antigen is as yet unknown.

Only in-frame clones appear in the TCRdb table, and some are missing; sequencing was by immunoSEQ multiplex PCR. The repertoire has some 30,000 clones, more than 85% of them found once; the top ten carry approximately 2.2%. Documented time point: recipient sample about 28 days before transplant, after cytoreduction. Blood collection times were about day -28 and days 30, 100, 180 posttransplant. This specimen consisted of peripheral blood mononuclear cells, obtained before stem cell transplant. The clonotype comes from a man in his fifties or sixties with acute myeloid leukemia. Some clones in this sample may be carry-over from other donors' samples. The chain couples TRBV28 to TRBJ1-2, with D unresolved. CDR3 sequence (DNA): TGTGCCAGCAGTTTAGGGCCCATCGCTAACTATGGCTACACCTTC. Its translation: CASSLGPIANYGYTF.